These 4 T cell receptor beta chains share one sample of origin, sequenced in a study of T cell responses to AZD1222 COVID-19 vaccine. TCRdb keeps only in-frame clones here, not all; method: immunoSEQ multiplex PCR. The sample carries 120,000 to 150,000 clones, approximately 90% recorded once. Sequencing was performed on peripheral blood, taken on day 0 of AZD1222 vaccination. The source of these receptors is an adult in good health.

The V gene is TRBV6-5, the J gene TRBJ1-6; unclear D gene. The CDR3 runs 16 residues. Germline V CDR1 and CDR2: MNHEY, SVGAGI. V lost 4 bases, J lost 0 bases, and 10 bases lay in between. The CDR3 loop is CASSLTGSSYNSPLHF. DNA for the CDR3: TGTGCCAGCAGTTTAACCGGGAGCTCCTATAATTCACCCCTCCACTTT.

This clone has a single count. The chain has TRBV28 and TRBJ2-3; D is uncertain. CDR3 length: 12 amino acids. The germline CDR1 and CDR2 sequences are MDHEN and SYDVKM. V lost 6 bases, J lost 5 bases, and 9 bases lay in between. Written as DNA, the CDR3 is TGTGCCAGCAGATCTAGGGTAGATACGCAGTATTTT. It encodes CASRSRVDTQYF. The full variable domain, with the rest looked up from reference TRBV28 and TRBJ2-3, is DVKVTQSSRYLVKRTGEKVFLECVQDMDHENMFWYRQDPGLGLRLIYFSYDVKMKEKGDIPEGYSVSREKKERFSLILESASTNQTSMYLCASRSRVDTQYFGPGTRLTVL.

The rearrangement uses TRBV27 and TRBJ2-5; 8 positions match TRBD2. CDR3 length: 15 amino acids. Trimming removed 2 bases from V and 2 bases from J; junction bases left unmatched: 4. Germline V gives CDR1 MNHEY, CDR2 SMNVEV (reference sequence). This chain's CDR3 is CASSLRLARQETQYF. CDR3 nucleotides: TGTGCCAGCAGTTTACGACTAGCGAGACAAGAGACCCAGTACTTC.

This chain's CDR3 is CASSPGWDSPYEQYF. The CDR3 DNA reads as TGTGCCAGCAGTCCCGGTTGGGACAGTCCCTACGAGCAGTACTTC. The V and J genes are TRBV27 and TRBJ2-7, with 7 nucleotides matching TRBD1. Germline V CDR1 and CDR2: MNHEY, SMNVEV (reference sequence). The CDR3 length is 15 residues. The J segment lost 2 bases and the V segment lost 5 bases, leaving 9 bases of the junction unmatched.